This TCR beta chain comes out of a study of regulatory T cells in long-lasting Graves disease. In building TCR beta libraries, iRepertoire HTBI primers were used together with Arm-PCR of CDR3 regions. MiXCR was run by TCRdb on the multiplex PCR reads, yielding one entry per CDR3 protein. The sample includes approximately 440,000 distinct CDR3 sequences, 15% to 20% of them seen just once. The time point is: newly diagnosed GD, antithyroid drugs for less than 3 months. PBMC RNA was the source of the TCR library. This clonotype was found a few times. The same specimen was also included in a second study, on T cells in Graves' hyperthyroidism and ophthalmopathy.

Sequences were derived from peripheral blood mononuclear cells (PBMCs), sampled at new diagnosis, from a patient treated with antithyroid drugs. This receptor was identified in a man between 40 and 49 years old with Graves disease.

CDR3 sequence: CSATVASGLSYEQYF. The CDR3 nucleotides are TGCAGTGCTACCGTGGCTAGCGGGTTATCCTACGAGCAGTACTTC. J is TRBJ2-7 and V is TRBV20-1; 8 nucleotides line up with TRBD2. The germline V gene has CDR1 DFQATT and CDR2 SNEGSKA (reference sequence). The CDR3 loop spans 15 amino acids. V trimming: 4 bases; J trimming: 1 base; junction bases outside the gene matches: 9.